These 19 T cell receptor beta chains originate from one sample sequenced in a study of OX40 agonist ivuxolimab in advanced cancers. Some clones are missing from TCRdb's copy, which holds only in-frame ones; the method was immunoSEQ multiplex PCR. Of tens of thousands of clones listed, 75% to 85% are singletons. Specimen: CD4+ or CD8+ T cells sorted from blood, collected in a trial of the OX40 agonist ivuxolimab. These receptors came from an adult with an advanced solid tumor such as melanoma, head and neck, liver or kidney cancer.

The DNA for the CDR3 is TGTGCCAGCAGCCAAGCGGGGGGCCATCTCAAAGAGACCCAGTACTTC. Its translation is CASSQAGGHLKETQYF. The chain links TRBV9 to TRBJ2-5; 9 bases agree with TRBD2. Per the germline V gene, CDR1 is SGDLS and CDR2 is YYNGEE. J gave up 3 bases and V 4 bases, and 10 bases lay outside the gene matches. The CDR3 extends over 16 amino acids.

By share, this clone ranks as medium-sized. Additional DNA sequences in this sample encode the identical CDR3. V is TRBV2 and J is TRBJ1-5; D unclear. The CDR3 extends over 13 amino acids. Germline-derived CDR1 and CDR2 are SNHLY and FYNNEI. Trimming removed 8 bases at V and 5 bases at J, with 13 bases between. The CDR3 nucleotides are TGTGCCAGCCGGCTAACGGTCGATCAGCCCCAGCATTTT. The encoded protein is CASRLTVDQPQHF.

This clone was picked up a small number of times. The rearrangement uses TRBV7-2 and TRBJ2-1; 7 bases are a match to TRBD1. CDR3 length: 13 residues. Germline V lookup: CDR1 SGHTA, CDR2 FQGNSA. Trimming removed 5 bases from V and 6 bases from J; junction bases left unmatched: 4. This CDR3 reads CASSRGQVNEQFF. The CDR3 nucleotides are TGTGCCAGCAGCCGAGGACAGGTCAATGAGCAGTTCTTC.

This clone appeared once. The V gene is TRBV7-9, the J gene TRBJ2-3; D is possibly TRBD1 (5 bases). V was pared by 5 bases and J by 1 base, with 13 bases between. The CDR3 length is 15 residues. CDR1 SEHNR and CDR2 FQNEAQ come from the germline V gene (reference sequence). CDR3 sequence: CASSRPIGGTDTQYF. The CDR3 DNA reads TGTGCCAGCAGCCGTCCGATAGGGGGCACAGATACGCAGTATTTT.

V gene TRBV6-1 combines with J gene TRBJ2-3, with 11 nucleotides matching TRBD2. CDR1 is MNHNS and CDR2 is SASEGT in the germline V gene. This CDR3 contains 16 residues. Germline trimming cut 1 base from V and 4 bases from J; bases unmatched to any gene: 4. CDR3 bases: TGTGCCAGCAGTGAAGGGCGTAGCGGGGGGGCAGATACGCAGTATTTT. It is translated as CASSEGRSGGADTQYF.

V gene TRBV13 combines with J gene TRBJ2-7, with D unresolved. V dropped 1 base and J dropped 6 bases, with 10 bases sitting between them. This CDR3 is 13 amino acids long. CDR1 and CDR2 (germline): PRHDT, FYEKMQ (reference sequence). For the CDR3, the DNA is TGTGCCAGCAGCTTAGAGGGTATGGCCGAGCAGTACTTC. Amino acid sequence: CASSLEGMAEQYF.

V gene TRBV7-9 combines with J gene TRBJ1-5; possible D gene TRBD1, 5 bases. The CDR3 has 12 amino acids. The V gene's germline CDR1 is SEHNR and CDR2 FQNEAQ (reference sequence). V lost 1 base to trimming and J lost 9 bases, with 7 bases between them. The CDR3: CASSLGGGPQHF. DNA of the CDR3: TGTGCCAGCAGCTTAGGCGGGGGGCCCCAGCATTTT. The whole variable domain, filled in from reference TRBV7-9 and TRBJ1-5, reads DTGVSQNPRHKITKRGQNVTFRCDPISEHNRLYWYRQTLGQGPEFLTYFQNEAQLEKSRLLSDRFSAERPKGSFSTLEIQRTEQGDSAMYLCASSLGGGPQHFGDGTRLSIL.

V usage is TRBV4-1 and J usage is TRBJ1-2; D is perhaps TRBD1 (6 bases). This CDR3 contains 15 residues. CDR1 is MGHRA, CDR2 YSYEKL, per germline. Trimming removed 0 bases at V and 6 bases at J, with 14 bases between. Here the CDR3 DNA reads TGCGCCAGCAGCCAAGATCTTGGGCAGGGGAATGGCTACACCTTC. It codes for CASSQDLGQGNGYTF.

This chain uses TRBV4-2 with TRBJ2-1; D might be TRBD2 (5 bases). The CDR3 has 16 residues. V lost 0 bases, J lost 4 bases, and 13 bases lay in between. Germline loops: CDR1 LGHNA, CDR2 YNFKEQ. DNA of the CDR3: TGTGCCAGCAGCCAAGACCCAACCGGGGATTACAATGAGCAGTTCTTC. This sequence encodes CASSQDPTGDYNEQFF.

As concerns this clone: Mismatch with germline at one junction end may stem from a read error. The sample carries other DNA sequences with the same CDR3. This CDR3 reads CASSPWAGSNEQFF. Here the CDR3 DNA reads TGCGCCAGCAGTCCCTGGGCGGGGAGCAATGAGCAGTTCTTC. V and J are TRBV27 and TRBJ2-1, with TRBD2 as a possible D gene (6 bases). This CDR3 has 14 residues. Germline assignment: CDR1 MNHEY and CDR2 SMNVEV (reference sequence).

V is TRBV6-6 and J is TRBJ2-1, with 10 bases identical to TRBD2. J was trimmed by 12 bases and V by 2 bases; bases with no gene match: 7. This CDR3 comprises 14 residues. The germline CDR1 and CDR2 sequences are MNHNY and SVGAGI (reference sequence). CDR3 amino acids: CASSYGAGGLWQFF. In nucleotides, the CDR3 is TGTGCCAGCAGTTACGGAGCGGGGGGGCTCTGGCAGTTCTTC.

V usage is TRBV29-1 and J usage is TRBJ1-1; D is perhaps TRBD1 (5 bases). This CDR3 region has 14 residues. Trimming left V 6 bases short and J 3 bases short, with 17 bases between. The germline V gene has CDR1 SQVTM and CDR2 ANQGSEA. DNA for the CDR3: TGCAGCGTCCCCGCCAGGGCCTGGGACACTGAAGCTTTCTTT. This sequence encodes CSVPARAWDTEAFF.

The chain combines TRBV6-4 with TRBJ2-3, with 10 bases aligning to TRBD2. The CDR3 extends over 15 amino acids. In germline, CDR1 is MRHNA, CDR2 SNTAGT. The V and J ends lost 3 bases and 4 bases, in that order; junction bases with no gene match: 4. As DNA, the CDR3 is TGTGCCAGCAGTGAAATAGCGGGGGGTTCAGATACGCAGTATTTT. Translated: CASSEIAGGSDTQYF.

The chain joins TRBV11-3 to TRBJ2-7; TRBD1 matches 9 bases. With 4 bases clipped from V and 7 bases from J, the junction kept 11 bases outside the gene matches. Germline CDR1 SGHNT, CDR2 YENEEA. There are 15 residues in the CDR3. The CDR3 reads CASSSTATGGEEQYF. The CDR3, as DNA: TGTGCCAGCAGCTCCACCGCGACAGGGGGAGAAGAGCAGTACTTC.

The rearrangement uses TRBV2 and TRBJ2-3; tentative D call: TRBD2 (5 bases). CDR3 length: 15 residues. The germline V gene encodes CDR1 SNHLY and CDR2 FYNNEI. V shed 1 base and J shed 6 bases, with 14 bases lying between them. This CDR3 reads CASSEEFGVNDTQYF. The CDR3 DNA reads TGTGCCAGCAGTGAAGAATTCGGGGTCAACGATACGCAGTATTTT.

The chain links TRBV4-3 to TRBJ1-3; perhaps TRBD1 as D (5 bases). V lost 0 bases, J lost 0 bases, and 9 bases lay in between. This CDR3 spans 16 amino acids. From germline, CDR1 is LGHNA and CDR2 YSLEER. CDR3 sequence: CASSQDSGGSGNTIYF. The DNA for the CDR3 is TGCGCCAGCAGCCAAGATTCTGGGGGCTCTGGAAACACCATATATTTT.

The chain combines TRBV27 with TRBJ2-7, with TRBD1 matching 8 bases. The CDR3 is 14 amino acids. Per the germline V gene, CDR1 is MNHEY and CDR2 is SMNVEV (reference sequence). V was clipped by 3 bases and J by 2 bases; unmatched bases: 3. The CDR3 DNA follows: TGTGCCAGCAGTTTGGGACAGGAGCCCTACGAGCAGTACTTC. It yields the protein CASSLGQEPYEQYF.

The rearrangement uses TRBV29-1 and TRBJ1-2; D possibly corresponds to TRBD1 (6 bases). Deletions cut 3 bases from V and 8 bases from J, with 10 bases between. This CDR3 contains 11 residues. Germline CDR1 and CDR2: SQVTM and ANQGSEA. CDR3 sequence: CSVETGGGYTF. CDR3 DNA sequence: TGCAGCGTTGAGACAGGCGGGGGCTACACCTTC.

In DNA form, the CDR3 reads TGTGCCAGCAGCTTAGGTACGATGGTCACAGATACGCAGTATTTT. This gives the protein CASSLGTMVTDTQYF. The genes are TRBV7-9 and TRBJ2-3; D uncertain. V was trimmed by 1 base and J by 2 bases, leaving 10 bases between them. This CDR3 contains 15 residues. Germline CDR1 and CDR2: SEHNR and FQNEAQ (reference sequence).